The T cell receptor (beta chain) under discussion was sequenced for a study of blood T cell repertoires in COVID-19 (dated by TCRdb to the early 2020s). Concerning the study at large: Collaborator samples came from the United States, Italy and Spain and covered acute and convalescent phases of COVID-19. The prospective study material was composed of cDNA or gDNA derived from T cells, B-cell-depleted T cells, or PBMCs. The dataset comprised deeply sampled blood TCRbeta repertoires from subjects exposed to, actively infected with, or recovered from COVID-19. The repertoires were released in a freely available public database intended as a resource for research on the immune response to SARS-CoV-2. Samples came from the ongoing ImmuneRACE study (first 160 participants) plus 1,254 subjects from 6 global collaborators. Nearly every sample came with metadata listing a de-identified subject ID, COVID-19 status, age in years and sex. Where available, HLA class I and class II types were taken from metadata supplied by the sample provider and were not determined by assay-based typing.

TCRbeta CDR3 regions were amplified from genomic DNA using the immunoSEQ Assay, a bias-controlled multiplex PCR. For the original study's pipeline: The number of nucleated cells in each sample was estimated by amplification of reference gene primers within the assay. Sequence reads were collapsed and filtered to measure the absolute abundance of every unique TCRbeta CDR3 rearrangement. For each sample, productive Simpson clonality was calculated as the square root of Simpson's diversity index over productive rearrangements. The clones in this table, taken by TCRdb from immuneACCESS, are in-frame only. Not every clone is retained; where verified, under half of the shortfall comes from an unresolved V gene, and the cause of the rest is unknown. Clonal size and the V and J genes are those of that table, whereas D and trimming came from the DNA. The sample table lists approximately 120,000 clones, approximately 85% of them with a count of one. Roughly 3.2% of the sample goes to the ten largest clones.

One collaborating source in Seattle enrolled patients during active infection and followed them longitudinally through the course of disease. Each collaborating institution followed its own protocols to collect whole blood in K2EDTA tubes. For TCRbeta analysis, collaborator samples were shipped as frozen whole blood, as isolated PBMCs, or as DNA extracted from either sample type. Via the germline V gene (reference sequence), CDR1 is LGHDT and CDR2 YNNKEL. At the junction V is shortened by 3 bases and J by 9 bases; bases outside the gene matches: 15. Measured from the cysteine to the phenylalanine, the CDR3 is 17 residues long. Only the CDR3 part of the read is kept: 51 bases, read in frame from the first base. The paper as a whole reports these results and caveats: How much clinical and demographic metadata was included differed by source and by participant, and the metadata was provided uncurated.

This clone was counted only a few times. Which antigen it targets is not known. No base-level quality is on record; no much larger clone is a single base apart. This TCR was recovered from a woman aged 80 or over with COVID-19, enrolled during active disease. Sequencing used peripheral blood. The receptor chain draws on TRBV3-1 (or the pseudogene TRBV3-2) and TRBJ2-1, and 9 junction bases match TRBD2. The DNA sequence is given as TGTGCCAGCAGCCACCCCCCGGGGGGCGGGAGGGCCATTGAGCAGTTCTTC. Translated, it gives CASSHPPGGGRAIEQFF.